Listed here is a single T cell receptor beta chain. TCR beta CDR3 regions were amplified from RNA. First-round RT-PCR of the TCR CDR3 relied on the HTBI primer set. Using its own MiXCR run on the multiplex PCR reads, TCRdb lists one record per CDR3 protein. The sample lists over 350,000 distinct CDR3 sequences, about 15% occurring once. The sample originates from a study of T cells in Graves' hyperthyroidism and ophthalmopathy. The CDR3 contains 16 residues. The germline CDR1 and CDR2 sequences are SGDLS and YYNGEE. Between the trimmed V and J ends, which lost 3 bases and 2 bases, there was a span of 16 bases.

This clonotype was obtained from a man between 18 and 29 years old with Graves' ophthalmopathy. The chain joins TRBV9 to TRBJ2-3, with a possible D match to TRBD2 (6 bases). Sequenced material: blood. The CDR3 sequence is CASSASPSAPTDTQYF. The CDR3 DNA follows: TGTGCCAGCAGCGCCTCCCCTAGCGCACCCACAGATACGCAGTATTTT.